A single sample gave rise to the 14 T cell receptor beta chains below, sequenced in a study of identical twins. TCRdb reanalysed the 5' RACE reads using MiXCR and keeps one entry per CDR3 protein. The sample lists 500,000 to 700,000 distinct CDR3 sequences; around 7.4% were seen once. The data were also submitted as part of a second study, on yellow fever vaccine responses in identical twins.

Sequencing was performed on PBMCs. These receptors all stem from a woman aged 18-29 years in good health.

A few counts support this clonotype. A junction boundary mismatches the germline segment, possibly from a read error. This rearrangement joins TRBV5-1 to TRBJ2-4; D unclear. Germline lookup yields CDR1 SGHRS and CDR2 YFSETQ. The CDR3 has 17 residues. The CDR3 DNA follows: TGCGCCAGCAGTTTGGACCCTCAATTGGGAGCCAAAAACATTCAGTACTTC. Its translation is CASSLDPQLGAKNIQYF.

The V and J genes are TRBV5-6 and TRBJ2-5, with TRBD2 matching over 9 bases. J gave up 7 bases and V 4 bases, and 11 bases lay outside the gene matches. CDR3 length equals 15 residues. Germline CDR1 reads SGHDT; CDR2 reads YYEEEE. The CDR3 reads CASSPGLAFSGTQYF. The CDR3 DNA reads as TGTGCCAGCAGCCCGGGACTAGCATTTTCGGGGACCCAGTACTTC. The full variable domain, in which reference TRBV5-6 and TRBJ2-5 provide the parts outside the CDR3, is DAGVTQSPTHLIKTRGQQVTLRCSPKSGHDTVSWYQQALGQGPQFIFQYYEEEERQRGNFPDRFSGHQFPNYSSELNVNALLLGDSALYLCASSPGLAFSGTQYFGPGTRLLVL.

This CDR3 reads CASSEWKGLMTDTQYF. The CDR3 bases are TGTGCCAGCAGTGAATGGAAGGGGTTGATGACAGATACGCAGTATTTT. The V call is TRBV25-1, the J call TRBJ2-3; a possible D gene is TRBD1 (5 bases). CDR1 and CDR2 from the germline V gene are MGHDK and SYGVNS. V lost 1 base and J 3 bases, leaving 14 bases between the germline ends. The CDR3 is 16 amino acids. The complete variable domain, with remaining parts taken from reference TRBV25-1 and TRBJ2-3, reads EADIYQTPRYLVIGTGKKITLECSQTMGHDKMYWYQQDPGMELHLIHYSYGVNSTEKGDLSSESTVSRIRTEHFPLTLESARPSHTSQYLCASSEWKGLMTDTQYFGPGTRLTVL.

This clonotype was detected a few times. The J gene is TRBJ2-4, the V gene TRBV25-1; perhaps TRBD1 as D (5 bases). Germline CDR1 is MGHDK and CDR2 is SYGVNS. This CDR3 is 15 amino acids long. Trimming left V 3 bases short and J 0 bases short, with 9 bases between. CDR3 coding DNA: TGTGCCAGCAGTGAGACAGAACTAGCCAAAAACATTCAGTACTTC. Amino acid sequence: CASSETELAKNIQYF.

This clonotype was recorded many times. This chain joins TRBV29-1 and TRBJ2-1; 11 bases map to TRBD1. CDR3 size: 18 residues. J lost 2 bases, V lost 5 bases, and 14 bases had no gene match. CDR1 SQVTM and CDR2 ANQGSEA come from the germline V gene. The CDR3 region is CSVTPGQGVGVAYNEQFF. CDR3 coding DNA: TGCAGCGTTACTCCGGGACAGGGGGTGGGAGTTGCCTACAATGAGCAGTTCTTC.

V is TRBV5-1 and J is TRBJ2-1, with 7 bases aligning to TRBD1. This CDR3 contains 14 residues. The V gene end was trimmed by 3 bases and the J gene end by 4 bases; junction bases not matched to a gene: 4. From germline, CDR1 is SGHRS and CDR2 YFSETQ. CDR3 nucleotide sequence: TGCGCCAGCAGCTCGGGACAGCTATACAATGAGCAGTTCTTC. This encodes CASSSGQLYNEQFF.

This clonotype was counted only a few times. The chain joins TRBV20-1 to TRBJ2-4, with D tentatively TRBD1 (5 bases). CDR1 and CDR2 (germline): DFQATT, SNEGSKA (reference sequence). Trimming took off 1 base at V and 2 bases at J, with 12 bases between the two ends. This CDR3 has 15 amino acids. The CDR3 loop reads CSARGQGLTKNIQYF. Here the CDR3 DNA reads TGCAGTGCTAGAGGGCAGGGTCTAACCAAAAACATTCAGTACTTC.

This chain joins TRBV12-5 and TRBJ2-1; no firm D call. Trimming took 7 bases from V and 5 from J, leaving 12 bases between them. CDR1 LGHNT and CDR2 FRNRAP come from the germline V gene. This CDR3 has 13 amino acids. The CDR3 loop is CASAQPPNNEQFF. The CDR3 DNA sequence: TGTGCTAGTGCCCAACCCCCAAACAATGAGCAGTTCTTC.

This clonotype appeared many times. The V gene is TRBV5-1, the J gene TRBJ2-3, with 8 bases identical to TRBD2. Germline CDR1 and CDR2: SGHRS and YFSETQ. The CDR3 is 15 amino acids. With V trimmed by 0 bases and J by 5 bases, 5 bases remained unmatched. The CDR3 coding sequence is TGCGCCAGCAGCTTGGATCGCCTAGCGGGAGATACGCAGTATTTT. It is translated as CASSLDRLAGDTQYF.

This clonotype showed up just a few times. The CDR3 DNA follows: TGCAGTGCAACGACAGGCGTCTATGGCTACACCTTC. This translates into CSATTGVYGYTF. V usage is TRBV20-1 and J usage is TRBJ1-2; D possibly corresponds to TRBD1 (6 bases). There are 12 residues in the CDR3. Germline V gene data show CDR1 as DFQATT and CDR2 as SNEGSKA (reference sequence). V was trimmed by 6 bases and J by 4 bases, leaving 12 bases between them.

The V and J genes are TRBV23-1 and TRBJ2-3; D unresolved. TRBV23-1 is given ORF status, its function remaining uncertain. This CDR3 has 15 amino acids. With 5 bases removed from V and 2 bases from J, the gap between germline ends came to 14 bases. The CDR3 loop is CASSGLGTTTDTQYF. The CDR3 bases are TGCGCCAGCAGTGGCCTGGGTACGACCACAGATACGCAGTATTTT.

The J gene is TRBJ2-3, the V gene TRBV5-1; D is uncertain. This CDR3 comprises 14 residues. CDR1 and CDR2 from the germline V gene are SGHRS and YFSETQ. The V and J ends lost 0 bases and 4 bases respectively, with 9 bases between them. CDR3 amino acids: CASSLEGRSDTQYF. The CDR3 DNA is TGCGCCAGCAGCTTGGAGGGTAGGTCAGATACGCAGTATTTT.

This chain uses TRBV18 with TRBJ2-7; tentatively, D is TRBD2 (6 bases). Germline assignment: CDR1 KGHSH and CDR2 LQKENI. V gave up 3 bases and J gave up 6 bases, with 18 bases separating them. The CDR3 has 15 residues. CDR3 nucleotides: TGTGCCAGCTCACCCCCCCGGACTAAGACCTCCGAGCAGTACTTC. Protein product: CASSPPRTKTSEQYF.

Many counts were recorded for this clonotype. The V call is TRBV20-1, the J call TRBJ2-7, with TRBD1 identical over 7 bases. From germline, CDR1 is DFQATT and CDR2 SNEGSKA (reference sequence). The CDR3 has 15 residues. Losses at the gene ends were 1 base for V and 0 bases for J; bases not matched to a gene: 6. The chain's CDR3 is CSARAPGQSSYEQYV. The CDR3 bases are TGCAGTGCTAGAGCCCCGGGACAGAGCTCCTACGAGCAGTACGTC.